A single T cell receptor beta chain is shown here with its context. Its antigen is still unknown. These data belong to a study of OX40 agonist ivuxolimab in advanced cancers. The CDR3 consists of 13 residues. Study-wide points: Among the lowest peripheral clonal expansion occurred in 0.1-3.0 mg/kg partial responders. What antigens the expanded peripheral T cells recognized was never established.

The protocol was immunoSEQ multiplex PCR, while the TCRdb copy is restricted to in-frame clones and leaves out a portion. The sample has approximately 79,000 clones; 85% to 90% are singletons. Sampled blood was obtained at baseline, cycle 4 day 1, and cycle 7 day 1. The sequence derives from an adult with an advanced solid tumor such as melanoma, head and neck, liver or kidney cancer. This chain uses TRBV21-1 with TRBJ2-7. TRBV21-1 is classified as a pseudogene. Material: CD4+ or CD8+ T cells sorted from blood, obtained in a trial of the OX40 agonist ivuxolimab. CDR3 protein: CASSPSSMGEQYF. The CDR3, as DNA: TGTGCCAGCAGCCCCTCGTCCATGGGCGAGCAGTACTTC.